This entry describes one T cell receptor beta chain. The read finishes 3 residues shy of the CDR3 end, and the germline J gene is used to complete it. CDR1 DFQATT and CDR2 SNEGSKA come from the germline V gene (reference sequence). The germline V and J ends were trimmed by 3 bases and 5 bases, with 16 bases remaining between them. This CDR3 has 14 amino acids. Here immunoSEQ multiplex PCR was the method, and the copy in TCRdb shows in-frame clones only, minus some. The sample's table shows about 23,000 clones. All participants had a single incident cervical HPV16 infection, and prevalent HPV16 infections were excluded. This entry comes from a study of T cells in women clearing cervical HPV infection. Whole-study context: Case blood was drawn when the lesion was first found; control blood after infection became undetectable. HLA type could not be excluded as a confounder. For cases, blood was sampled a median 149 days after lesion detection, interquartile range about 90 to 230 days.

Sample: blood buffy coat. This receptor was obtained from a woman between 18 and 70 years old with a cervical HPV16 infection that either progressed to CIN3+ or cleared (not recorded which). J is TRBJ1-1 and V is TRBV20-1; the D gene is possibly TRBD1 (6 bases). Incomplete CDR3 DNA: TGCAGTGCTAGGGATTACAGGGACAAAACTGAA. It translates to CSARDYRDKTE. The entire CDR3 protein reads CSARDYRDKTEAFF.